What follows describes a single T cell receptor beta chain. What it binds is not known. Time point reported: baseline, week 1 (first vaccination visit). Sample treatment: pre-vaccination baseline after standard-of-care therapy. The sample comes from a study of a mutant IDH1 vaccine in newly diagnosed glioma. Study context: Antecedent treatment encompassed radiotherapy, temozolomide, or their combination; the majority received both. Broader study findings: Seemingly, pseudoprogression had no relation to changes in the top peripheral T cell clonotypes.

TCRdb's table, derived via immunoSEQ multiplex PCR, lists solely in-frame clones and lacks some. The repertoire holds 75,000 to 100,000 clones, 85% to 90% seen once, with around 0.6% in the top ten. Losses at the gene ends were 6 bases for V and 4 bases for J; bases not matched to a gene: 9. The CDR3 is made up of 15 amino acids. Germline V gene data show CDR1 as SEHNR and CDR2 as FQNEAQ (reference sequence). The rearrangement links TRBV7-9 to TRBJ2-7, with TRBD2 matching 10 bases. Sequencing used PBMCs, obtained from a glioma patient treated with radiotherapy, temozolomide or both. The clonotype originates from a woman aged 45-65 years with glioma. The CDR3 reads CASSQSGRAWYEQYF. The CDR3 DNA is TGTGCCAGCAGTCAAAGCGGGAGGGCCTGGTACGAGCAGTACTTC.